The T cell receptor beta chain described here comes from a study of blood T cell repertoires in COVID-19. Recruitment covered 20 to 25 US areas and drew participants whose ages spanned roughly 18 to 90 years. Methods used by the authors: Estimated nucleated cell counts came from reference gene primer amplification. Libraries were prepared by immunoSEQ multiplex PCR; TCRdb keeps only in-frame clonotypes and omits some of them. The V and J calls and clone size come from that table; D and trimming were worked out from the DNA. The repertoire holds 150,000 or so clones, with over 80% as singletons. The sequencing input was PBMCs or T cells enriched from blood (not recorded which). This TCR was sampled from a woman aged 50 to 60 who had been exposed to COVID-19.

CDR3 DNA: TGTGCCAGCCAGGGGGCAGGTGGCTACACCTTC. Its translation is CASQGAGGYTF. The V and J genes are TRBV6-6 and TRBJ1-2, with 8 bases matching TRBD1. Trimming took 8 bases from V and 7 from J; bases not matched to a gene: 3. In germline, CDR1 is MNHNY, CDR2 SVGAGI (reference sequence). This CDR3 is 11 amino acids long.